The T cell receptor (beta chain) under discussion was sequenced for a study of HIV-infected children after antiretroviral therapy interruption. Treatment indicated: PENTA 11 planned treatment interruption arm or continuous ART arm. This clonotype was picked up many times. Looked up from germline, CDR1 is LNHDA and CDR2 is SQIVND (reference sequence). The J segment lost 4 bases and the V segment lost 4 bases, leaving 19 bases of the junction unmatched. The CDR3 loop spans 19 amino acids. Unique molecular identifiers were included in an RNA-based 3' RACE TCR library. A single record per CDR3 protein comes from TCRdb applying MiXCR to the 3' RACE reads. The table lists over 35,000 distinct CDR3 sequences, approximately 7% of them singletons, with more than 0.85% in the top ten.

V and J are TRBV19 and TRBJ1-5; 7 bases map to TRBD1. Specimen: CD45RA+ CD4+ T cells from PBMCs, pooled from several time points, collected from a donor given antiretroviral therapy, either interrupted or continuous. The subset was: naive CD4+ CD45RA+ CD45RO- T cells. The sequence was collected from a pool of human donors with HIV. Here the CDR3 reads CASSSGRQGGGRINQPQHF. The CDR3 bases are TGTGCCAGTAGTAGTGGGAGACAGGGAGGTGGGAGGATTAATCAGCCCCAGCATTTT.